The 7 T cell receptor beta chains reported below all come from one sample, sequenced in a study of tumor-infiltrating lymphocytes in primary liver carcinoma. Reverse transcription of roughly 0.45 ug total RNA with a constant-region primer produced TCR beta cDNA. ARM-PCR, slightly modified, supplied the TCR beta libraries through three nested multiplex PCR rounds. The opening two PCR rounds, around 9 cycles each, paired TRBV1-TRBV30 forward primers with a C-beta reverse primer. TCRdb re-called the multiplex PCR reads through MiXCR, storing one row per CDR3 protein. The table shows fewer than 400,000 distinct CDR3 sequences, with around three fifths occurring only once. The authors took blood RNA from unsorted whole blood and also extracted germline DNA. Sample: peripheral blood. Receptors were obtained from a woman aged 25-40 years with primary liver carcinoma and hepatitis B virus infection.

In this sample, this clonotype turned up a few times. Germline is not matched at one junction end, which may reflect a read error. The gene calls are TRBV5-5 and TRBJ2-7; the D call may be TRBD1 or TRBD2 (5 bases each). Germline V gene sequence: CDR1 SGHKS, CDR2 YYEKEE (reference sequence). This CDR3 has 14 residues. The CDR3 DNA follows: TGTGCTAGCAGCTTGGTTCAGGGAGTCAACGAGCAGTACTTC. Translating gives CASSLVQGVNEQYF.

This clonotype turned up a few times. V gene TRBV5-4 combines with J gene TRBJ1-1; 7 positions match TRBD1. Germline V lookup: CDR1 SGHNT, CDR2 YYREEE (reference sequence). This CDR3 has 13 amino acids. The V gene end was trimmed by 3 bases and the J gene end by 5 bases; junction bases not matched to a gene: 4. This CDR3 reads CASSSSGQTEAFF. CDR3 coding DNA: TGTGCCAGCAGCTCGTCGGGACAGACTGAAGCTTTCTTT.

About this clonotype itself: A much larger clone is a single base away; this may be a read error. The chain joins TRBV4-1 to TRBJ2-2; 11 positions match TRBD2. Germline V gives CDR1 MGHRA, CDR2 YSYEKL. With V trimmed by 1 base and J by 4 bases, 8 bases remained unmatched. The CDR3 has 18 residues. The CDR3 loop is CASSQVSGRAGGTGELFF. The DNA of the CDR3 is TGCGCCAGCAGCCAAGTTAGCGGGAGGGCCGGGGGCACCGGGGAGCTGTTTTTT.

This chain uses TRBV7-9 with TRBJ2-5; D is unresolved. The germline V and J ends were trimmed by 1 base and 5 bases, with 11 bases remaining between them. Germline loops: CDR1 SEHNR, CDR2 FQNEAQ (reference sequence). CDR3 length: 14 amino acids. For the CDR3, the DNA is TGTGCCAGCAGCTTAGAATCCCTAGTGGAGACCCAGTACTTC. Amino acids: CASSLESLVETQYF.

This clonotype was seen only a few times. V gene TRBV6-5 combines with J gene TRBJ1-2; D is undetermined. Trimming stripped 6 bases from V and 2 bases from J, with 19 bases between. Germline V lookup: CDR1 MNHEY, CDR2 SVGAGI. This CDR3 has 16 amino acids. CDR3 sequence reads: CASRSLDRYLNYGYTF. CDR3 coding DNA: TGTGCCAGCAGATCTCTTGACCGCTACCTCAACTATGGCTACACCTTC.

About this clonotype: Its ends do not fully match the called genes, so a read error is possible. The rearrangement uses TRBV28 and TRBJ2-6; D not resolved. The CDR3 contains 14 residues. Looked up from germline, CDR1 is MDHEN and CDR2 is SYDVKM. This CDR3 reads CASSRYSGANVLTF. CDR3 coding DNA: TGTGCAAGCAGTCGGTACTCTGGGGCCAACGTCCTGACTTTC.

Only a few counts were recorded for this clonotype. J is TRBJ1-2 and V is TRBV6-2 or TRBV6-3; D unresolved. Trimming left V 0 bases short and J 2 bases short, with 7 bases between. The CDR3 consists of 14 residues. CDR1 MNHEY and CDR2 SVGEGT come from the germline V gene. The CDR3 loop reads CASSYSPGNYGYTF. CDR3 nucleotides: TGTGCCAGCAGTTACTCTCCAGGCAACTATGGCTACACCTTC.